This T cell receptor beta chain was obtained from a study of human thymus T cells. Corrective cardiac surgery supplied the resected thymus tissue. Only in-frame clones appear in the TCRdb table, and some are missing; sequencing was by immunoSEQ multiplex PCR. Of roughly 120,000 clones in the sample, 90% to 95% were seen once. The specimen sequenced was thymus tissue. This TCR was sampled from a boy under two years old with a congenital heart defect but otherwise immunologically healthy.

The CDR3 loop is CSVEDPGLAGGGTDTQYF. DNA of the CDR3: TGCAGCGTTGAAGACCCGGGACTAGCGGGGGGTGGGACAGATACGCAGTATTTT. The V gene is TRBV29-1, the J gene TRBJ2-3; 15 bases line up with TRBD2. There are 18 residues in the CDR3. V gave up 0 bases and J gave up 3 bases; unmatched junction bases: 7. Germline CDR1 is SQVTM and CDR2 is ANQGSEA.